These 18 T cell receptor beta chains share one sample of origin, sequenced in a study of T-cell reconstitution after alpha-beta-depleted transplantation in children. Library preparation (for TCRbeta) was performed with unique molecular identifiers. TCRdb passed the PCR reads through MiXCR, listing each CDR3 protein once. Of around 190,000 distinct CDR3 sequences in the sample, approximately 6.9% were seen once. This sample comprised PBMCs, obtained before TCRalphabeta/CD19-depleted stem cell transplant. The receptors here all came from a boy aged 2 to 10 with acute lymphoblastic leukemia, due to receive a stem cell transplant.

This clonotype was seen only a few times. J is TRBJ1-1 and V is TRBV12-3 or TRBV12-4, with D possibly TRBD1 on 6 matching bases. This CDR3 is 14 amino acids long. The V and J ends lost 1 base and 7 bases respectively, with 13 bases between them. The CDR3 protein is CASSLGGALGEAFF. CDR3 bases: TGTGCCAGCAGTTTAGGGGGGGCGCTCGGTGAAGCTTTCTTT.

CDR3: CSVVSSGTGKGYTF. CDR3 nucleotides: TGCAGCGTGGTGAGCTCCGGGACAGGGAAAGGCTACACCTTC. V is TRBV29-1 and J is TRBJ1-2; 9 bases are a match to TRBD1. The length of the CDR3 is 14 residues. Germline assignment: CDR1 SQVTM and CDR2 ANQGSEA. With V trimmed by 6 bases and J by 8 bases, 13 bases remained unmatched.

This clonotype was detected a few times. The chain has TRBV3-1 and TRBJ2-3; 13 nucleotides line up with TRBD2. CDR3 length: 18 residues. V lost 1 base, J lost 9 bases, and 13 bases stayed unmatched. In germline, CDR1 is LGHDT, CDR2 YNNKEL (reference sequence). CDR3 DNA sequence: TGTGCCAGCAGCCAAGTACTAGCGGGAGGGGTACAAGAGGAGACGCAGTATTTT. Translated, it gives CASSQVLAGGVQEETQYF.

This clonotype has a count of ten or more. V usage is TRBV29-1 and J usage is TRBJ1-2, with D unclear. The CDR3 has 11 amino acids. V lost 1 base and J lost 8, with 8 bases in between. Germline values: CDR1 SQVTM, CDR2 ANQGSEA. Here the CDR3 reads CSVEVGEGYTF. DNA of the CDR3: TGCAGCGTTGAAGTTGGGGAGGGCTACACCTTC.

This clonotype appeared many times. This rearrangement joins TRBV20-1 to TRBJ2-1, with 10 nucleotides matching TRBD2. The CDR3 extends over 14 amino acids. CDR1 DFQATT and CDR2 SNEGSKA come from the germline V gene (reference sequence). Losses at the gene ends were 5 bases for V and 0 bases for J; bases not matched to a gene: 1. In nucleotides, the CDR3 is TGCAGTGCTGCTAGCGGGAGCTCCTACAATGAGCAGTTCTTC. This codes for CSAASGSSYNEQFF.

The table lists this clonotype with many counts. The rearrangement links TRBV28 to TRBJ2-5; TRBD1 agrees at 9 bases. After removal of 2 bases from V and 4 bases from J, the junction contained 2 bases not matched to a gene. CDR3 length: 14 residues. Looked up from germline, CDR1 is MDHEN and CDR2 is SYDVKM. The CDR3 nucleotides read TGTGCCAGCAGTTTAAGGGACAGGGCAGAGACCCAGTACTTC. Its protein product is CASSLRDRAETQYF.

The V call is TRBV7-9, the J call TRBJ2-7; TRBD1 matches at 7 bases. CDR3 length: 14 amino acids. Trimming took 5 bases from V and 2 from J; bases not matched to a gene: 6. Looked up from germline, CDR1 is SEHNR and CDR2 is FQNEAQ (reference sequence). The CDR3 protein is CASSRRDSPYEQYF. In DNA form, the CDR3 reads TGTGCCAGCAGCCGCCGGGACAGCCCCTACGAGCAGTACTTC.

Many counts were recorded for this clonotype. The chain employs TRBV4-3 and TRBJ2-3; D gene ambiguous. The V and J ends lost 0 bases and 4 bases respectively, with 14 bases between them. The V gene's germline CDR1 is LGHNA and CDR2 YSLEER. CDR3 size: 16 residues. The CDR3 loop is CASSQDLSTAADTQYF. The CDR3, as DNA: TGCGCCAGCAGCCAAGATCTAAGCACGGCCGCAGATACGCAGTATTTT.

This chain uses TRBV28 with TRBJ1-5; D is unresolved. The CDR3 has 16 residues. In germline, CDR1 is MDHEN, CDR2 SYDVKM. With 3 bases removed from V and 3 bases from J, the gap between germline ends came to 15 bases. CDR3 bases: TGTGCCAGCAGTTTGATAGGGCCCAACAACAATCAGCCCCAGCATTTT. Its translation: CASSLIGPNNNQPQHF.

This clonotype was recorded at least ten times. This chain joins TRBV3-1 and TRBJ2-1; possibly TRBD1 for D (6 bases). With 1 base removed from V and 9 bases from J, the gap between germline ends came to 16 bases. The CDR3 loop spans 15 amino acids. Germline lookup yields CDR1 LGHDT and CDR2 YNNKEL (reference sequence). CDR3 sequence reads: CASSQVPGHFGEQFF. The CDR3 DNA sequence: TGTGCCAGCAGCCAAGTCCCGGGACATTTTGGTGAGCAGTTCTTC.

There are a few counts of this clonotype. V and J are TRBV28 and TRBJ2-7; weak D call: TRBD1 (6 bases). Germline CDR1 and CDR2: MDHEN and SYDVKM. The germline V and J ends were trimmed by 6 bases and 6 bases, with 24 bases remaining between them. There are 16 residues in the CDR3. The CDR3, as DNA: TGTGCCAGCAGCCCTTTGCTTCATCAATGGGGGCCCGAGCAGTACTTC. Translation: CASSPLLHQWGPEQYF.

This clonotype was counted ten times or more. The chain recombines TRBV7-9 with TRBJ2-5; D might be TRBD1 (7 bases). V was cut by 10 bases and J by 1 base, with 16 bases left in between. The CDR3 covers 14 residues. From germline, CDR1 is SEHNR and CDR2 FQNEAQ (reference sequence). The CDR3 coding sequence is TGTGCCACGGGAGACAGGGACGTCCAAGAGACCCAGTACTTC. Translation: CATGDRDVQETQYF.

This sequence joins TRBV7-8 and TRBJ1-6, with D unclear. The germline CDR1 and CDR2 sequences are SGHVS and FQNEAQ. This CDR3 contains 14 residues. V lost 3 bases and J 4 bases, leaving 7 bases between the germline ends. CDR3 loop: CASSFHSYNSPLHF. CDR3 nucleotide sequence: TGTGCCAGCAGCTTTCACAGTTATAATTCACCCCTCCACTTT.

The rearrangement uses TRBV28 and TRBJ1-1; TRBD1 might be the D (6 bases). There are 16 residues in the CDR3. The germline gives CDR1 MDHEN, CDR2 SYDVKM. Trimming cost V 6 bases and J 5 bases, with 22 bases left between them. Here the CDR3 reads CASREASRGGSTEAFF. DNA of the CDR3: TGTGCCAGCAGAGAAGCGTCCAGAGGGGGGAGTACTGAAGCTTTCTTT.

The chain uses TRBV11-3 and TRBJ1-2, with TRBD1 identical over 8 bases. From germline, CDR1 is SGHNT and CDR2 YENEEA. V shed 5 bases and J 4 bases; nucleotides not matched to a gene: 6. The CDR3 extends over 14 amino acids. The chain's CDR3 is CASSLQGAIYGYTF. CDR3 nucleotides: TGTGCCAGCAGCCTTCAGGGGGCAATCTATGGCTACACCTTC.

The sample holds many counts of this clonotype. This chain uses TRBV27 with TRBJ2-3; 7 nucleotides line up with TRBD2. Germline loops: CDR1 MNHEY, CDR2 SMNVEV (reference sequence). V lost 2 bases to trimming and J lost 1 base; unmatched junction nucleotides: 12. CDR3 length equals 18 residues. The CDR3 sequence: CASSLVPRGGGGTDTQYF. The CDR3 nucleotides are TGTGCCAGCAGTTTAGTTCCTCGCGGTGGGGGGGGCACAGATACGCAGTATTTT.

At least ten counts were recorded for this clonotype. The V gene is TRBV5-5, the J gene TRBJ2-1; 7 bases are shared with TRBD1. The CDR3 length is 12 residues. CDR1 and CDR2 (germline): SGHKS, YYEKEE (reference sequence). V shed 9 bases, J shed 6 bases, and the junction held 6 bases outside the gene matches. The CDR3 nucleotides are TGTGCCATCGGGACAGAAGGCAATGAGCAGTTCTTC. Protein: CAIGTEGNEQFF.

This clonotype was observed many times. Mismatch with germline at one junction end may stem from a read error. The chain carries TRBV29-1 and TRBJ1-1; D ambiguous. The length of the CDR3 is 9 residues. Germline V gene lookup returns CDR1 SQVTM and CDR2 ANQGSEA. CDR3 loop: CSVDTEAFF. In DNA form, the CDR3 reads TGCAGCGTTGACACAGAAGCTTTCTTT. Variable domain in full (rest from reference TRBV29-1 and TRBJ1-1): SAVISQKPSRDICQRGTSLTIQCQVDSQVTMMFWYRQQPGQSLTLIATANQGSEATYESGFVIDKFPISRPNLTFSTLTVSNMSPEDSSIYLCSVDTEAFFGQGTRLTVV.